Listed here is a single TCR beta chain. CDR1 is KGHSH, CDR2 LQKENI, per germline. This CDR3 is 13 amino acids long. Trimming cost V 2 bases and J 6 bases, with 7 bases left between them. Primers for the PCR totalled 60 Vbeta and 13 Jbeta. Method: immunoSEQ multiplex PCR; TCRdb's copy keeps in-frame clones and lacks some. The data hold approximately 290,000 clones, with 80% observed a single time. The sample originates from a study of cytomegalovirus exposure and HLA in healthy donors. The sample comprised PBMCs. The chain links TRBV18 to TRBJ1-4; D unclear. The receptor was isolated from a girl aged 2 to 10 in good health and CMV-seronegative. The chain's CDR3 is CASSPGRDEKLFF. CDR3 nucleotide sequence: TGTGCCAGCTCACCAGGGAGGGATGAAAAACTGTTTTTT.